This T cell receptor beta chain is drawn from a study of graft-versus-host responses after intestinal transplantation. Sequencing was performed with immunoSEQ multiplex PCR; in TCRdb, only in-frame clones are kept and a portion is missing. The profile shows 7,000 to 8,000 clones, more than 30% of them singletons. CDR1 and CDR2 (germline): SEHNR, FQNEAQ (reference sequence). The CDR3 runs 17 residues. Trimming left V 1 base short and J 1 base short, with 15 bases between. The sequence derives from a human patient who was an organ donor for intestinal transplantation. V gene TRBV7-9 combines with J gene TRBJ2-3; D is possibly TRBD2 (7 bases). Material: alloreactive CD4+ T cells from a mixed lymphocyte reaction culture, obtained before transplantation. Subset: CFSE-low proliferating T cells sorted from approximately 6-day pre-transplant mixed lymphocyte reaction (GvH or HvG direction). CDR3 sequence reads: CASSLVGGALGTDTQYF. The CDR3 DNA follows: TGTGCCAGCAGCTTAGTTGGGGGGGCCCTCGGCACAGATACGCAGTATTTT.